This entry features one T cell receptor beta chain sequence. Its specificity is unknown. The entry originates in a study of neoadjuvant nivolumab and ipilimumab in lung cancer. Using immunoSEQ multiplex PCR, the repertoire was profiled, and TCRdb retains in-frame clones only, with some absent. Of 4,000 or so clones listed, roughly 79% are singletons. Findings and caveats of the study: Compared with tumor-adjacent uninvolved lung, resected tumors showed greater richness and clonality. TCR clonality did not significantly correlate with pathologic tumor regression. Only a small number of samples underwent TCR sequencing. Pretherapy blood TCR richness correlated positively with resected tumor richness.

The length of the CDR3 is 13 residues. From germline, CDR1 is MNHEY and CDR2 SVGAGI. V was pared by 7 bases and J by 8 bases, with 17 bases between. This sample comprised normal lung tissue adjacent to the tumor, obtained after neoadjuvant nivolumab, alone or with ipilimumab, at or shortly before surgery. This receptor was taken from an adult with non-small cell lung cancer. Some clones in this sample may be carry-over from other donors' samples. The chain is built from TRBV6-5 and TRBJ1-2, with D uncertain. The CDR3 spells CASTNQAGSGYTF. The CDR3, as DNA: TGTGCCAGCACCAACCAGGCGGGTTCGGGCTACACCTTC.